This paragraph covers one T cell receptor (beta chain) sequence. The data stem from a study of shared clonotypes between healthy human individuals. TCRdb's table, derived via immunoSEQ multiplex PCR, lists solely in-frame clones and lacks some. Of 2.3 million or so clones listed, over 90% were seen once; the top ten hold under 0.45%. CDR1 and CDR2 from the germline V gene are KGHSH and LQKENI. V dropped 2 bases and J dropped 1 base, with 11 bases sitting between them. The CDR3 loop spans 15 amino acids. The V gene is TRBV18, the J gene TRBJ1-1; a weak D match, TRBD1 (5 bases). Sequenced sample: naive CD4+ T cells from PBMCs. Described subset: CD45RA+ positively selected. The sequence derives from a man aged 18 to 29 in good health. Some clones in this sample may be carry-over from other donors' samples. The CDR3 loop is CASSPEGPWNTEAFF. For the CDR3, the DNA is TGTGCCAGCTCACCAGAGGGGCCGTGGAACACTGAAGCTTTCTTT.